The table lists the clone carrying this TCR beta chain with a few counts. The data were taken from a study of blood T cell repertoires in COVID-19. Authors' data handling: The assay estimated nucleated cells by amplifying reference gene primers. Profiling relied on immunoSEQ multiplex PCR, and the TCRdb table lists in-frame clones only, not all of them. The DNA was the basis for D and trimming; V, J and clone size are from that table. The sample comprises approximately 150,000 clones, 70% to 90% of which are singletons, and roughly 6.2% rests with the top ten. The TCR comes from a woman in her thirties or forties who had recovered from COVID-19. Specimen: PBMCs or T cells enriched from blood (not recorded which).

This CDR3 reads CASSKGQGMFEETQYF. The CDR3 coding sequence is TGTGCCAGTAGTAAAGGACAGGGGATGTTCGAAGAGACCCAGTACTTC. The chain employs TRBV19 and TRBJ2-5, with 9 bases aligning to TRBD1. The ends lost 4 bases at V and 3 bases at J; junction bases unmatched: 9. Germline values: CDR1 LNHDA, CDR2 SQIVND (reference sequence). The CDR3 runs to 16 residues.